These T cell receptor beta chains were read from a single sample in a study of identifying expanded T cells in peripheral blood. TCRdb keeps only in-frame clones here, not all; method: immunoSEQ multiplex PCR. The top ten clones hold 8.4% of a sample with 90,000 to 110,000 clones, around 90% of them seen once. The sequencing input was blood. These receptors originate from a person between 18 and 75 years old in good health. The conserved cysteine and the conserved F or W are not part of the CDR3 here.

v_call: TRBV6-1; j_call: TRBJ2-3; cdr3_aa: ASSDTGQVTDTQY
v_call: TRBV6-1; j_call: TRBJ2-1; cdr3_aa: ASRGRGYNEQF
v_call: TRBV29-1; j_call: TRBJ2-3; cdr3_aa: SVESEGGRDTQY
v_call: TRBV4-2; j_call: TRBJ2-3; cdr3_aa: ASSRLGGFRGTDTQY
v_call: TRBV6-6; j_call: TRBJ1-6; cdr3_aa: ASSPFPPLH
v_call: TRBV6-1; j_call: TRBJ1-2; cdr3_aa: ASSDYRGANYGYT
v_call: TRBV29-1; j_call: TRBJ1-2; cdr3_aa: SVVGQGYGYT
v_call: TRBV27; j_call: TRBJ2-6; cdr3_aa: ASSTDSKAGANVLT
v_call: TRBV5-1; j_call: TRBJ2-3; cdr3_aa: ASSLIAFADTQY
v_call: TRBV29-1; j_call: TRBJ2-1; cdr3_aa: SVLRPPGTSYNEQF
v_call: TRBV2; j_call: TRBJ1-4; cdr3_aa: ASSFTGGREKLF
v_call: TRBV7-2; j_call: TRBJ1-4; cdr3_aa: ASSPRSNEKLF
v_call: TRBV7-3; j_call: TRBJ2-1; cdr3_aa: ASSSYLANEQF
v_call: TRBV19; j_call: TRBJ2-3; cdr3_aa: ASSDRTRFTDTQY
v_call: TRBV7-6; j_call: TRBJ1-2; cdr3_aa: ASSPRGTGNGYT
v_call: TRBV27; j_call: TRBJ1-5; cdr3_aa: ASSLKGGTSNQPQH
v_call: TRBV2; j_call: TRBJ1-1; cdr3_aa: ASSGQTGMNTEAF
v_call: TRBV9; j_call: TRBJ2-2; cdr3_aa: ASSVLGSGELF
v_call: TRBV11-2; j_call: TRBJ1-2; cdr3_aa: ASSLDLGITVGRSRYGYT
v_call: TRBV6-1; j_call: TRBJ1-4; cdr3_aa: ASSEAGTYKEKLF
v_call: TRBV7-9; j_call: TRBJ2-1; cdr3_aa: ASSYPTGQSGGNYNEQF
v_call: TRBV23-1; j_call: TRBJ2-2; cdr3_aa: ASSQSSTGELF
v_call: TRBV6-4; j_call: TRBJ2-2; cdr3_aa: ASSYAPTGAGELF
v_call: TRBV13; j_call: TRBJ2-5; cdr3_aa: ASSSRAGAETQY
v_call: TRBV28; j_call: TRBJ1-4; cdr3_aa: ASSLGITNEKLF
v_call: TRBV29-1; j_call: TRBJ2-5; cdr3_aa: SVGPQEAQY